The clone carrying this T cell receptor beta chain came up once. Its target is unknown. This table comes from immunoSEQ multiplex PCR, and its TCRdb copy is limited to in-frame clones, with some not included. This sample yields about 210,000 clones, of which roughly 92% are seen a single time; roughly 1.4% belongs to the top ten. The germline CDR1 and CDR2 sequences are KGHDR and SFDVKD. CDR3 length: 12 residues. V was pared by 6 bases and J by 4 bases, with 7 bases between. These data are taken from a study of T cell responses to AZD1222 COVID-19 vaccine. The study, taken as a whole, reports: Close to half of spike-specific TCRs reportedly recognize unmutated variant regions. Spike-specific TCR breadth and depth grew following two AZD1222 doses.

This material consisted of peripheral blood, taken on day 0 of AZD1222 vaccination. V is TRBV24-1 and J is TRBJ2-3, with D uncertain. The receptor was derived from an adult in good health. The CDR3 sequence is CATSIGADTQYF. In nucleotides, the CDR3 is TGTGCCACCAGTATAGGTGCAGATACGCAGTATTTT.